This T cell receptor beta chain emerged from a study of T-cell reconstitution after alpha-beta-depleted transplantation in children. Study-wide results and caveats: Some patients showed high day-60 TCRbeta diversity, which derived from surviving recipient T cells and thymic progenitors.

The germline CDR1 and CDR2 sequences are LGHNA and YSLEER. The CDR3 runs to 19 residues. The J segment lost 0 bases and the V segment lost 7 bases, leaving 17 bases of the junction unmatched. It was with unique molecular identifiers that the TCRbeta library was prepared. TCRdb independently ran MiXCR on the PCR reads; one entry per CDR3 protein. The top ten hold 23% of the sample, which has under 300,000 distinct CDR3 sequences, more than 9% seen once. This clonotype was found many times. Its antigen remains unknown. The sequences come from peripheral blood, collected 180 days after TCRalphabeta/CD19-depleted stem cell transplant. The J gene is TRBJ2-2, the V gene TRBV4-3; 7 bases match TRBD2. The clonotype comes from a male patient between 2 and 9 years old who had a stem cell transplant for chronic granulomatous disease, so the T cells may come from the graft donor. This CDR3 reads CASTPSLLASDPNTGELFF. The CDR3 bases are TGCGCCAGCACCCCAAGCCTACTAGCGAGCGATCCGAACACCGGGGAGCTGTTTTTT.